A single sample is the source of the 13 T cell receptor beta chains below, sequenced in a study of shared clonotypes between healthy human individuals. Generated by immunoSEQ multiplex PCR, the TCRdb table keeps only in-frame clones and is missing some. Seen here are fewer than 550,000 clones, over 60% observed once, and the top ten hold under 15%. The source material was PBMCs. These receptors were obtained from a woman in her forties in good health. Some clones in this sample may be carry-over from other donors' samples.

The CDR3 sequence: CASSFNGPGEQYF. For the CDR3, the DNA is TGTGCCAGCAGCTTCAACGGCCCTGGGGAGCAGTACTTC. This chain joins TRBV7-6 and TRBJ2-7; D unclear. Germline-derived CDR1 and CDR2 are SGHVS and FNYEAQ. CDR3 length: 13 residues. The V end was cut by 3 bases, the J end by 7 bases, with 13 bases between.

The V call is TRBV5-1, the J call TRBJ2-1; 8 bases fit TRBD1. From germline, CDR1 is SGHRS and CDR2 YFSETQ. The J segment lost 6 bases and the V segment lost 4 bases, leaving 3 bases of the junction unmatched. The CDR3 consists of 13 residues. Here the CDR3 reads CASSATGGNEQFF. CDR3 bases: TGCGCCAGCAGCGCAACAGGGGGCAATGAGCAGTTCTTC.

This clone was counted only a few times. Other nucleotide sequences in the sample specify the same CDR3. V is TRBV29-1 and J is TRBJ2-6, with unresolved D. Deletions cut 1 base from V and 2 bases from J, with 3 bases between. The V gene's germline CDR1 is SQVTM and CDR2 ANQGSEA. The CDR3 has 13 residues. CDR3 amino acids: CSVEGAGANVLTF. The CDR3 DNA follows: TGCAGCGTTGAAGGGGCTGGGGCCAACGTCCTGACTTTC.

The V call is TRBV27, the J call TRBJ2-1; D is unresolved. The CDR3 contains 14 residues. With 3 bases removed from V and 8 bases from J, the gap between germline ends came to 14 bases. Germline V CDR1 and CDR2: MNHEY, SMNVEV (reference sequence). The CDR3 is CASSFPADGYEQFF. The CDR3 DNA follows: TGTGCCAGCAGTTTTCCCGCCGACGGGTATGAGCAGTTCTTC.

In nucleotides, the CDR3 is TGTGCCAGCAGTTCCAGGGGGCGGGGAGCCTACGAGCAGTACTTC. It specifies CASSSRGRGAYEQYF. V usage is TRBV6-5 and J usage is TRBJ2-5, with 8 bases matching TRBD1. The J call is uncertain, as TRBJ2-7 better fits the DNA end. The CDR3 length is 15 residues. Germline-derived CDR1 and CDR2 are MNHEY and SVGAGI.

The chain combines TRBV29-1 with TRBJ2-7; tentative D call: TRBD2 (6 bases). Looked up from germline, CDR1 is SQVTM and CDR2 is ANQGSEA. The CDR3 runs 12 residues. V shed 4 bases and J shed 5 bases, with 12 bases lying between them. CDR3 coding DNA: TGCAGCGTTGTTGCACTAGCAGACGAGCAGTACTTC. This encodes CSVVALADEQYF.

This chain joins TRBV6-9 and TRBJ2-2; 8 bases agree with TRBD2. The CDR3 has 13 residues. Per germline, CDR1 MNHGY and CDR2 SVAAGI. V lost 7 bases and J lost 6; bases outside the gene matches: 4. The CDR3 nucleotides read TGTGCCAGCAAGACTAGCGTCTCCGGGGAGCTGTTTTTT. Translated: CASKTSVSGELFF.

The J gene is TRBJ2-2, the V gene TRBV5-1; 8 bases match TRBD2. Unmatched junction bases numbered 15, after V lost 0 bases and J lost 5 bases. The CDR3 contains 19 residues. Per the germline V gene, CDR1 is SGHRS and CDR2 is YFSETQ. The CDR3: CASSLALGDPAGETGELFF. The CDR3, as DNA: TGCGCCAGCAGCTTGGCCCTAGGGGATCCAGCGGGAGAAACCGGGGAGCTGTTTTTT.

The genes are TRBV9 and TRBJ2-6; D unresolved. The V end lost 4 bases, the J end lost 0 bases, and 14 bases lay between the germline ends. Per the germline V gene, CDR1 is SGDLS and CDR2 is YYNGEE. The CDR3 has 17 residues. The CDR3 sequence: CASSPVGPSSGANVLTF. The DNA for the CDR3 is TGTGCCAGCAGCCCGGTCGGTCCGAGCTCTGGGGCCAACGTCCTGACTTTC.

The rearrangement joins TRBV2 to TRBJ2-7; maybe TRBD1 (6 bases). This CDR3 is 13 amino acids long. V was pared by 8 bases and J by 0 bases, with 11 bases between. Looked up from germline, CDR1 is SNHLY and CDR2 is FYNNEI. The CDR3 region is CASRQASSYEQYF. The CDR3 DNA reads TGTGCCAGCCGACAGGCCAGCTCCTACGAGCAGTACTTC. Full variable domain (outside the CDR3, taken from reference TRBV2 and TRBJ2-7): EPEVTQTPSHQVTQMGQEVILRCVPISNHLYFYWYRQILGQKVEFLVSFYNNEISEKSEIFDDQFSVERPDGSNFTLKIRSTKLEDSAMYFCASRQASSYEQYFGPGTRLTVT.

This sequence joins TRBV6-1 and TRBJ2-7; 10 bases map to TRBD2. This CDR3 has 15 residues. Trimming removed 6 bases from V and 10 bases from J; junction bases left unmatched: 15. From germline, CDR1 is MNHNS and CDR2 SASEGT. The CDR3, as DNA: TGTGCCAGCAGCTCCCGGCCGGGACTAGCGTCTTCCCAGTACTTC. It is translated as CASSSRPGLASSQYF.

This clone was observed once. The chain employs TRBV7-2 and TRBJ2-3; D perhaps matches TRBD2 (5 bases). The CDR3 totals 15 residues. V was clipped by 1 base and J by 4 bases, with 12 bases between them. The germline gives CDR1 SGHTA, CDR2 FQGNSA. CDR3 nucleotides: TGTGCCAGCAGCTTAGGAGGGCTAGTGGCAGATACGCAGTATTTT. Translation: CASSLGGLVADTQYF.

V is TRBV7-7 and J is TRBJ2-2, with D possibly TRBD2 on 6 matching bases. CDR1 and CDR2 from the germline V gene are SSHAT and FNYEAQ (reference sequence). Trimming stripped 1 base from V and 5 bases from J, with 8 bases between. The CDR3 is made up of 14 amino acids. The CDR3 bases are TGTGCCAGCAGCTTAGATGGGGGGACCGGGGAGCTGTTTTTT. It encodes CASSLDGGTGELFF.